Shown below are 2 T cell receptor beta chains from a single sample sequenced in a study of cytomegalovirus exposure and HLA in healthy donors. 60 Vbeta and 13 Jbeta primers were used in PCR. Libraries were prepared by immunoSEQ multiplex PCR; TCRdb keeps only in-frame clonotypes and omits some of them. The top ten clones hold roughly 1.5% of a sample with under 200,000 clones, 68% of them seen once. Sequenced sample: PBMCs. These receptors were taken from a middle-aged man in good health and CMV-seronegative.

The V call is TRBV7-2, the J call TRBJ1-1; D not resolved. The V end lost 8 bases, the J end lost 0 bases, and 13 bases lay between the germline ends. The germline gives CDR1 SGHTA, CDR2 FQGNSA. The CDR3 is made up of 14 amino acids. CDR3 residues: CASLPRRVNTEAFF. For the CDR3, the DNA is TGTGCCAGCCTCCCGCGGAGGGTGAACACTGAAGCTTTCTTT.

The chain recombines TRBV7-2 with TRBJ2-7; 15 bases fit TRBD2. The V and J ends lost 4 bases and 6 bases, in that order; junction bases with no gene match: 7. The germline V gene has CDR1 SGHTA and CDR2 FQGNSA. The CDR3 contains 16 residues. CDR3 in DNA: TGTGCCAGCAGCTCACCGGGACTAGCGGGGGGAGTCGAGCAGTACTTC. The encoded protein is CASSSPGLAGGVEQYF.